These 27 T cell receptor beta chains came from one sample sequenced in a study of T cells in Graves' hyperthyroidism and ophthalmopathy. There were TCR beta CDR3 regions amplified from RNA transcripts. First-round RT-PCR with HTBI primers amplified the TCR CDR3 region. TCRdb used MiXCR to reprocess the multiplex PCR reads, holding one entry per CDR3 protein. The profile covers under 400,000 distinct CDR3 sequences, with approximately 15% appearing a single time and 11% taken by the ten largest. The specimen sequenced was blood. These receptors all come from an older woman with Graves' hyperthyroidism.

This clonotype has at least ten counts. The CDR3 nucleotides read TGTGCCAGCAAAGAACTAGCGGGAGGGCGCAATGAGCAGTTCTTC. This gives the protein CASKELAGGRNEQFF. The V and J genes are TRBV6-1 and TRBJ2-1, with TRBD2 matching 13 bases. Germline lookup yields CDR1 MNHNS and CDR2 SASEGT. The length of the CDR3 is 15 residues. Losses at the gene ends were 7 bases for V and 6 bases for J; bases not matched to a gene: 6.

This clonotype was seen more than once but under ten times. One junction end disagrees with the germline gene, perhaps due to a read error. The chain employs TRBV28 and TRBJ2-2; D perhaps matches TRBD1 (6 bases). CDR1 and CDR2 (germline): MDHEN, SYDVKM. The CDR3 spans 14 residues. CDR3 sequence: CASRGGQNTGELVF. The CDR3 nucleotides are TGTGCCAGCAGAGGGGGTCAGAACACCGGGGAGCTGGTTTTT. The full variable domain, its missing parts supplied by reference TRBV28 and TRBJ2-2, is DVKVTQSSRYLVKRTGEKVFLECVQDMDHENMFWYRQDPGLGLRLIYFSYDVKMKEKGDIPEGYSVSREKKERFSLILESASTNQTSMYLCASRGGQNTGELVFGEGSRLTVL.

The rearrangement links TRBV5-1 to TRBJ1-1; 12 nucleotides agree with TRBD1. The CDR3 runs to 14 residues. V gave up 4 bases and J gave up 11 bases; unmatched junction bases: 9. Germline V lookup: CDR1 SGHRS, CDR2 YFSETQ. This CDR3 is CASSTAGQGAWAFF. The CDR3 DNA reads as TGCGCCAGCAGCACCGCGGGACAGGGGGCGTGGGCTTTCTTT. Full variable domain (remainder filled in from reference TRBV5-1 and TRBJ1-1): KAGVTQTPRYLIKTRGQQVTLSCSPISGHRSVSWYQQTPGQGLQFLFEYFSETQRNKGNFPGRFSGRQFSNSRSEMNVSTLELGDSALYLCASSTAGQGAWAFFGQGTRLTVV.

This clonotype was counted at least ten times. For the CDR3, the DNA is TGTGCCAGCAGCCCCCCGGGGTATAGCGGGAGCTACGAGCAGTACTTC. This encodes CASSPPGYSGSYEQYF. V and J are TRBV11-2 and TRBJ2-7; 9 bases line up with TRBD2. The CDR3 has 16 amino acids. The J segment lost 3 bases and the V segment lost 5 bases, leaving 11 bases of the junction unmatched. Germline V gene sequence: CDR1 SGHAT, CDR2 FQNNGV.

The sample holds many counts of this clonotype. V is TRBV20-1 and J is TRBJ2-4; D remains ambiguous. The germline V and J ends were trimmed by 2 bases and 5 bases, with 10 bases remaining between them. CDR1 and CDR2 from the germline V gene are DFQATT and SNEGSKA (reference sequence). CDR3 length equals 13 residues. The CDR3 reads CSARLPLENIQYF. CDR3 in DNA: TGCAGTGCTAGACTGCCTTTGGAAAACATTCAGTACTTC.

This clonotype has ten or more counts. The chain employs TRBV11-2 and TRBJ2-7; 10 bases are a match to TRBD2. After removal of 8 bases from V and 2 bases from J, the junction contained 9 bases not matched to a gene. The germline gives CDR1 SGHAT, CDR2 FQNNGV. The CDR3 has 15 amino acids. The CDR3 loop reads CASCPGSGGTYEQYF. The CDR3 DNA reads TGTGCCAGCTGCCCTGGTAGCGGGGGGACCTACGAGCAGTACTTC.

The CDR3 loop reads CASNRPGLAGAADTQYF. The CDR3 nucleotides read TGTGCCAGCAACCGTCCGGGACTAGCGGGAGCAGCAGATACGCAGTATTTT. This chain uses TRBV12-3 or TRBV12-4 with TRBJ2-3, with 14 positions matching TRBD2. V lost 7 bases, J lost 4 bases, and 10 bases stayed unmatched. The CDR3 is 17 amino acids.

This clonotype was detected only a few times. The chain combines TRBV11-3 with TRBJ2-7; no definite D call. The CDR3 totals 15 residues. In germline, CDR1 is SGHNT, CDR2 YENEEA. V was clipped by 1 base and J by 1 base, with 11 bases between them. The CDR3 DNA reads as TGTGCCAGCAGCTTAGGGCCTTACGGGTCCTACGAGCAGTACTTC. As protein: CASSLGPYGSYEQYF. Drawing the rest from reference TRBV11-3 and TRBJ2-7, the complete variable domain is EAGVVQSPRYKIIEKKQPVAFWCNPISGHNTLYWYLQNLGQGPELLIRYENEEAVDDSQLPKDRFSAERLKGVDSTLKIQPAELGDSAVYLCASSLGPYGSYEQYFGPGTRLTVT.

This clonotype occurred many times. The chain couples TRBV12-3 or TRBV12-4 to TRBJ2-7; either TRBD1 or TRBD2 may fit D (5 bases each). The germline V and J ends were trimmed by 1 base and 5 bases, with 18 bases remaining between them. The CDR3 extends over 16 amino acids. The CDR3 loop reads CASSLVGLGVTHEQYF. CDR3 DNA: TGTGCCAGCAGTTTAGTGGGATTGGGGGTTACCCACGAGCAGTACTTC.

The chain combines TRBV11-2 with TRBJ2-7; D might be TRBD2 (7 bases). Germline V gene lookup returns CDR1 SGHAT and CDR2 FQNNGV. Trimming stripped 5 bases from V and 6 bases from J, with 17 bases between. CDR3 length: 14 residues. The chain's CDR3 is CASSKARGGAEQYF. The CDR3 coding sequence is TGTGCCAGCAGCAAAGCGAGGGGGGGAGCCGAGCAGTACTTC.

This clonotype occurred a few times. The V and J genes are TRBV20-1 and TRBJ2-1; D perhaps matches TRBD2 (6 bases). Trimming removed 6 bases from V and 4 bases from J, with 10 bases in between. The CDR3 covers 12 residues. Germline V gene lookup returns CDR1 DFQATT and CDR2 SNEGSKA (reference sequence). CDR3 in DNA: TGCAGTGCCATGGACTATTACAATGAGCAGTTCTTC. Its translation is CSAMDYYNEQFF.

The table lists this clonotype with many counts. The chain couples TRBV30 to TRBJ1-5, with 9 bases fitting TRBD1. This CDR3 spans 13 amino acids. Germline loops: CDR1 GTSNPN, CDR2 SVGIG (reference sequence). The trim removed 1 base at V and 5 bases at J, leaving 0 bases unmatched. The CDR3 DNA follows: TGTGCCTGGAGTGGACAGGGGGATCAGCCCCAGCATTTT. This encodes CAWSGQGDQPQHF.

This clonotype was detected ten times or more. The genes are TRBV5-6 and TRBJ2-1; 9 nucleotides line up with TRBD1. With V trimmed by 4 bases and J by 2 bases, 10 bases remained unmatched. This CDR3 has 17 amino acids. In germline, CDR1 is SGHDT, CDR2 YYEEEE. CDR3 sequence: CASSPEGGTGPYNEQFF. For the CDR3, the DNA is TGTGCCAGCAGCCCGGAAGGCGGGACAGGGCCCTACAATGAGCAGTTCTTC.

This clonotype came up many times. The CDR3 loop is CASSLFNLDTQYF. CDR3 nucleotides: TGCGCCAGCAGCCTCTTCAATCTGGATACGCAGTATTTT. This chain joins TRBV4-1 and TRBJ2-3; D not certain. Germline loops: CDR1 MGHRA, CDR2 YSYEKL. V lost 4 bases and J lost 6, with 11 bases in between. The CDR3 runs to 13 residues.

J is TRBJ2-6 and V is TRBV6-1, with TRBD1 identical over 10 bases. Germline V gene lookup returns CDR1 MNHNS and CDR2 SASEGT. V was pared by 5 bases and J by 0 bases, with 7 bases of the junction left unmatched. CDR3 length: 18 residues. The CDR3 reads CASSRDRGSLSGANVLTF. As DNA, the CDR3 is TGTGCCAGCAGTAGGGACAGGGGATCCCTCTCTGGGGCCAACGTCCTGACTTTC.

Notes on this clonotype: Being one base from a much bigger clone, this may be a read error. The J gene is TRBJ1-3, the V gene TRBV3-1, with a weak D call TRBD1 (5 bases). The CDR3 consists of 13 residues. The germline gives CDR1 LGHDT, CDR2 YNNKEL (reference sequence). CDR3 in amino acids: CASGQSSGTAGYF. The CDR3, as DNA: TGTGCCAGCGGCCAATCCTCCGGGACTGCGGGATATTTT.

J is TRBJ2-2 and V is TRBV18; TRBD2 aligns across 14 bases. Germline V gives CDR1 KGHSH, CDR2 LQKENI. Losses at the gene ends were 3 bases for V and 5 bases for J; bases not matched to a gene: 8. This CDR3 is 18 amino acids long. The CDR3 nucleotides read TGTGCCAGCTCACCTCCGGGACTAGCGGGAGCGAGAACCGGGGAGCTGTTTTTT. Protein sequence: CASSPPGLAGARTGELFF.

This clonotype was observed at least ten times. The gene calls are TRBV28 and TRBJ1-5; D might be TRBD1 (5 bases). This CDR3 is 16 amino acids long. Germline V CDR1 and CDR2: MDHEN, SYDVKM. V was clipped by 1 base and J by 7 bases, with 17 bases between them. CDR3 sequence: CASSLLVSGVAQPQHF. The CDR3 DNA reads as TGTGCCAGCAGTTTATTAGTTTCGGGGGTGGCGCAGCCCCAGCATTTT.

This clonotype was detected many times. The chain carries TRBV5-6 and TRBJ1-1; a weak D match, TRBD1 (6 bases). The germline CDR1 and CDR2 sequences are SGHDT and YYEEEE. Trimming took off 4 bases at V and 5 bases at J, with 15 bases between the two ends. The CDR3 has 14 residues. CDR3: CASSQGQTGTEAFF. DNA for the CDR3: TGTGCCAGCAGCCAGGGACAAACGGGGACTGAAGCTTTCTTT.

This clonotype was counted many times. The chain links TRBV3-1 to TRBJ1-1; D is perhaps TRBD1 (6 bases). The CDR3 is 13 residues long. The V end lost 4 bases, the J end lost 7 bases, and 13 bases lay between the germline ends. Germline V lookup: CDR1 LGHDT, CDR2 YNNKEL (reference sequence). This CDR3 reads CASSRRGAYEAFF. The DNA for the CDR3 is TGTGCCAGCAGCCGCCGGGGGGCTTATGAAGCTTTCTTT.

This clonotype came up many times. The CDR3 sequence: CAISEQGLLNEQFF. In DNA form, the CDR3 reads TGTGCCATCAGTGAACAGGGGCTGCTCAATGAGCAGTTCTTC. The chain is built from TRBV10-3 and TRBJ2-1; TRBD1 matches 7 bases. The CDR3 runs 14 residues. Germline V gene sequence: CDR1 ENHRY, CDR2 SYGVKD. Trimming removed 3 bases from V and 6 bases from J; junction bases left unmatched: 5.

The gene calls are TRBV5-1 and TRBJ2-7, with D possibly matching TRBD1 (5 bases). The germline gives CDR1 SGHRS, CDR2 YFSETQ. This CDR3 spans 15 amino acids. V shed 2 bases and J shed 4 bases, with 16 bases lying between them. CDR3 region: CASSFRGRDRYEQYF. CDR3 in DNA: TGCGCCAGCAGCTTTAGGGGCAGGGATAGGTACGAGCAGTACTTC.

This clonotype was detected many times. The chain couples TRBV27 to TRBJ2-3; D is undetermined. The CDR3 is 14 residues long. Germline CDR1 is MNHEY and CDR2 is SMNVEV (reference sequence). Trimming removed 4 bases from V and 3 bases from J, with 11 bases in between. The CDR3 spells CASSSQTHTDTQYF. The CDR3 DNA is TGTGCCAGCAGTTCCCAGACCCATACAGATACGCAGTATTTT.

This clonotype occurred a few times. This may be a read error: a much more frequent sequence differs by one nucleotide. J is TRBJ2-5 and V is TRBV7-9; perhaps TRBD2 as D (6 bases). From germline, CDR1 is SEHNR and CDR2 FQNEAQ (reference sequence). This CDR3 region has 12 residues. Trimming left V 9 bases short and J 7 bases short, with 15 bases between. The DNA for the CDR3 is TGTGCCAGTGGAGCGGGTACGGTGACCCAGTACTTC. Translation gives CASGAGTVTQYF.

This clonotype has at least ten counts. The chain carries TRBV7-6 and TRBJ2-1; no definite D call. The V and J ends lost 0 bases and 7 bases respectively, with 7 bases between them. Germline values: CDR1 SGHVS, CDR2 FNYEAQ. CDR3 size: 13 residues. The DNA of the CDR3 is TGTGCCAGCAGCTTAGCAACCTCGAATGAGCAGTTCTTC. As protein: CASSLATSNEQFF.

This clonotype was recorded at least ten times. The CDR3 nucleotides read TGCAGTGCCTTACCTTCAACTAATGAAAAACTGTTTTTT. It is translated as CSALPSTNEKLFF. The chain joins TRBV20-1 to TRBJ1-4; no definite D call. Germline CDR1 and CDR2: DFQATT and SNEGSKA (reference sequence). The CDR3 is 13 residues long. The germline V and J ends were trimmed by 6 bases and 0 bases, with 8 bases remaining between them.

This clonotype was counted ten times or more. The chain carries TRBV12-5 and TRBJ1-5, with D unclear. The germline V and J ends were trimmed by 0 bases and 1 base, with 16 bases remaining between them. CDR1 and CDR2 from the germline V gene are LGHNT and FRNRAP. The CDR3 consists of 18 residues. CDR3 coding DNA: TGTGCTAGTGGTTTGGTACTTGGCCGGCCGGGAAGCAATCAGCCCCAGCATTTT. As protein: CASGLVLGRPGSNQPQHF.